This T cell receptor (beta chain) was obtained from a study of read filtering for tumor transcriptome and immune sequencing (TCRdb year 2020). For the wider study: The cohort had about 17 male and 14 female patients with a mean age of roughly 66 years, ranging from about 40 to 85. Under revised international staging, roughly 8 patients fell into R-ISS I, approximately 15 into R-ISS II and roughly 7 into R-ISS III. After DNase treatment, whole-transcriptome libraries were prepared using the TruSeq RNA Access Library Prep Kit. TCR-region mapped reads per sample ranged from about 3.5 to 10.27 million with IR-seq versus only about 75 to 1,400 with RNA-seq. Using the same bone marrow samples, the study compared TCR repertoires obtained by targeted immune repertoire sequencing with those obtained by bulk whole-transcriptome sequencing. A main aim was a read-filtering strategy for immune repertoire data, specifically whether clonotypes supported by a single read should be removed.

Many counts were recorded for this clonotype. Its antigen remains undetermined. Per-base qualities were not stored, and no clone one base away is much larger. Broad study findings and their caveats: The sorted CD138-negative fraction was a mixed bone marrow immune population, not purified T cells. Compared with RNA-seq, IR-seq captured clonotypes at much higher depth and more reliably, and a smaller IR-seq throughput was enough to identify most shared clonotypes. When single-read clonotypes were removed, the proportions of shared clonotypes in IR-seq and RNA-seq correlated more strongly. In IR-seq, single-read clonotypes were 80% to 90% of clonotypes but about 3.5% of total reads; in RNA-seq they were about 70% of clonotypes and 35% to 45% of reads.

The Immunoverse kit was used to build TCR libraries from about 400 ng RNA, with molecular barcoded adaptors covering alpha/delta and beta/gamma chains. TCR library preparation used the same RNA that was used for transcriptome sequencing. Sequencing of the TCR libraries was done on an Illumina HiSeq 4000 with 2 x 150 cycles. In the paper's pipeline: With MiXCR, TCR reads were aligned to human V, D, J and C references and assembled into CDR3 clonotypes, with quality filtering and error correction included. Clonotype counts and gene usage diversity were analyzed with the tcR package in R. Raw mapping reads were checked after the RNA-seq reads had been mapped by STAR aligner version 2.5.3a onto the human GRCh37 genome. To test how sequencing depth affected the clonotypes detected, IR-seq fastq files were randomly downsampled with Seqtk 1.3. TCRdb itself trimmed the public reads at Q25 with fastp, ran MiXCR and retained productive beta chains. A single entry per CDR3 protein holds the most common genes and DNA from its merged rows. These V and J calls derive from TCRdb rather than the authors' analysis. Here the sample has tens of thousands of distinct CDR3 sequences; 20% occur a single time. Around two fifths of the sample is in the top ten clones.

The cysteine opens and the phenylalanine closes a CDR3 of 15 amino acids. Just the 45-base CDR3 DNA is kept, in frame starting at base 1. The junction carries 8 bases between V and J, which are trimmed by 0 bases and 1 base respectively. According to the germline V gene, CDR1 reads MNHEY and CDR2 reads SVGAGI. Each patient had bone marrow sampled at the time of active disease. Ficoll-Hypaque density gradient centrifugation was used to isolate the bone marrow mononuclear cells. Myeloma plasma cells were removed and CD138-negative cells were collected by negative selection after labeling with CD138 magnetic microbeads on a MACS separator. Purity of the isolated cells was checked by flow cytometry on an Attune NxT using CD138 antibodies. TRIzol reagent was used to extract total RNA, and a NanoDrop spectrophotometer was used to quantify the extracted RNA. For each patient, paired RNA-seq and IR-seq were run on the CD138-negative bone marrow sample from that patient.

This receptor was obtained from a donor at least 40 years old with multiple myeloma. The rearranged segments are TRBV6-5 and TRBJ2-3; confidence is insufficient to name the D gene. The material sequenced was a population of CD138-negative cells sorted from bone marrow. This specimen's cell subset or site label, interpreted: bone marrow mononuclear cells depleted of CD138+ plasma/myeloma cells by negative magnetic selection. The CDR3 region has the sequence CASSYSNPGTDTQYF. The sequence in DNA is TGTGCCAGCAGTTACTCGAACCCGGGCACAGATACGCAGTATTTT.